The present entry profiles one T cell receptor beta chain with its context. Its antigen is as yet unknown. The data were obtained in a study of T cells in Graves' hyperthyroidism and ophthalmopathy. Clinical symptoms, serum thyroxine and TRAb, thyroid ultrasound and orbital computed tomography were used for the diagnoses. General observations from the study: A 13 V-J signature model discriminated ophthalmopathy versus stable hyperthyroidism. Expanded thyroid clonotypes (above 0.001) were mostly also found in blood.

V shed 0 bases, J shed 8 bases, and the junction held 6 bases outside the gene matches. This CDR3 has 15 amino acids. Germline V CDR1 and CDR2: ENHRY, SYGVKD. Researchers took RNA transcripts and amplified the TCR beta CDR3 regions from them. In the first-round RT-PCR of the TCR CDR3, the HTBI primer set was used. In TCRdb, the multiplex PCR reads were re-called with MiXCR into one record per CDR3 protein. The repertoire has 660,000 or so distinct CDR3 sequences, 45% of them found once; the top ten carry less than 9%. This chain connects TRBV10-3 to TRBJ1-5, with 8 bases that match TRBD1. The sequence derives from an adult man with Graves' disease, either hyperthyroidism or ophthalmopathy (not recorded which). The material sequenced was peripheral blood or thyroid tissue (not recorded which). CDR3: CAISESRTGIEPQHF. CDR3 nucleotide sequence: TGTGCCATCAGTGAGTCTAGGACAGGGATTGAGCCCCAGCATTTT.